The clone carrying this T cell receptor beta chain has a single count. What it recognizes is unknown. The data were taken from a study of OX40 agonist ivuxolimab in advanced cancers. Study at large: Past anti-PD-1, anti-PD-L1 or anti-CTLA-4 therapy was accepted, and roughly 37% had received some. Broader study findings: The study observed clonal expansion of CD4+ and CD8+ blood T cells by week 6 at 0.1 to 3.0 mg/kg.

V lost 0 bases to trimming and J lost 4 bases, with 10 bases between them. The germline gives CDR1 MNHEY, CDR2 SVGAGI. CDR3 length equals 14 residues. Assay used: immunoSEQ multiplex PCR; TCRdb lists only in-frame clones, some missing. The sample carries roughly 50,000 clones, over 60% recorded once. Sequenced material: CD4+ or CD8+ T cells sorted from blood, taken in a trial of the OX40 agonist ivuxolimab. The sequence came from an adult with an advanced solid tumor such as melanoma, head and neck, liver or kidney cancer. The rearrangement links TRBV6-5 to TRBJ2-7, with unresolved D. CDR3 in amino acids: CASSYSAPPYEQYF. The CDR3 nucleotides read TGTGCCAGCAGTTACTCGGCCCCCCCTTACGAGCAGTACTTC.